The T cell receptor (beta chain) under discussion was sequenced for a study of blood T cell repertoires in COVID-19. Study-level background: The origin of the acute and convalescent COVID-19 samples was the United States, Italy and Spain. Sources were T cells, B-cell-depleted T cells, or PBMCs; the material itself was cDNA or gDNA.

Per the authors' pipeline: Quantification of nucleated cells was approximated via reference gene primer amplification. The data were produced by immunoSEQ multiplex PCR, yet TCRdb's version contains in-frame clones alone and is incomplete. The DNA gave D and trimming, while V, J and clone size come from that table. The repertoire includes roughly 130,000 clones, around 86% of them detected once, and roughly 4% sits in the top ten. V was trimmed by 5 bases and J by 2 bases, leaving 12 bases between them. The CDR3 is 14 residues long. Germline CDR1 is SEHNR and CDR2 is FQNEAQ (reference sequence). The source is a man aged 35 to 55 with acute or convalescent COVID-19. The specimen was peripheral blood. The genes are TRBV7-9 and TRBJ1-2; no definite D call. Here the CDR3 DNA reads TGTGCCAGCAGCCCGGCAGAGGAAAACTATGGCTACACCTTC. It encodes CASSPAEENYGYTF. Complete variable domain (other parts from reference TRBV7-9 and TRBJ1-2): DTGVSQNPRHKITKRGQNVTFRCDPISEHNRLYWYRQTLGQGPEFLTYFQNEAQLEKSRLLSDRFSAERPKGSFSTLEIQRTEQGDSAMYLCASSPAEENYGYTFGSGTRLTVV.